A selection of T cell receptor beta chains follows, all from one sample in a study of cytomegalovirus exposure and HLA in healthy donors. Assay: immunoSEQ multiplex PCR; the TCRdb copy retains only in-frame clones and omits some. The repertoire holds roughly 150,000 clones, with 80% to 90% as singletons. Sequencing was carried out using PBMCs. All receptors come from a woman aged 18-35 years in good health and CMV-seronegative. CDR3s include the opening cysteine and the closing phenylalanine or tryptophan. A D gene is named only where the DNA matches it firmly. A row's size may be missing; if present it is once, few, many or a size class.

>TRBJ2-7|TRBV19|-|TRBD1
CASSYLSNRGDYEQYF
TGTGCCAGTAGTTACCTCAGTAACAGGGGGGACTACGAGCAGTACTTC
>TRBJ2-5|TRBV28|once|TRBD2
CASRRLAGGAETQYF
TGTGCCAGCAGAAGACTAGCGGGAGGGGCCGAGACCCAGTACTTC
>TRBJ1-3|TRBV6-1|-|-
CASSEVPVYSGNTIYF
TGTGCCAGCAGTGAAGTACCAGTGTACTCTGGAAACACCATATATTTT
>TRBJ2-7|TRBV27|once|-
CASSWSIAYEQYF
TGTGCCAGCAGTTGGAGCATAGCCTACGAGCAGTACTTC
>TRBJ1-2|TRBV5-1|-|-
CASSPRDTGYGYTF
TGCGCCAGCAGCCCCAGGGACACCGGCTATGGCTACACCTTC
>TRBJ1-6|TRBV4-2|-|TRBD1
CASSHGETRDRVNSPLHF
TGTGCCAGCAGCCATGGCGAGACCCGGGACAGGGTCAATTCACCCCTCCACTTT
>TRBJ2-2|TRBV7-6|once|TRBD1
CASSQRQGTGELFF
TGTGCCAGCAGCCAAAGACAGGGGACCGGGGAGCTGTTTTTT
>TRBJ2-6|TRBV25-1|-|TRBD1
CASSQRQGLSSGANVLTF
TGTGCCAGCAGTCAAAGACAGGGCCTAAGCTCTGGGGCCAACGTCCTGACTTTC
>TRBJ1-1|TRBV2|-|TRBD1
CARMTGMNTEAFF
TGTGCCAGAATGACAGGGATGAACACTGAAGCTTTCTTT
>TRBJ2-3|TRBV6-4|-|-
CASSDSAGMSTDTQYF
TGTGCCAGCAGTGACTCTGCGGGGATGAGCACAGATACGCAGTATTTT
>TRBJ2-7|TRBV6-5|-|-
CASSPRQSYEQYF
TGTGCCAGCAGTCCGAGACAATCCTACGAGCAGTACTTC
>TRBJ1-2|TRBV5-4|few|-
CASSFEEGVNGYTF
TGTGCCAGCAGCTTTGAAGAAGGGGTTAACGGCTACACCTTC
>TRBJ1-4|TRBV29-1|-|TRBD1
CSVVGGTGGGKLFF
TGCAGCGTTGTTGGAGGGACAGGGGGCGGAAAACTGTTTTTT
>TRBJ2-7|TRBV7-2|-|TRBD1
CASSLAGTGGYEQYF
TGTGCCAGCAGCTTGGCCGGGACAGGGGGCTACGAGCAGTACTTC
>TRBJ2-7|TRBV11-2|-|TRBD2
CASTWTSGSYEQYF
TGTGCCAGCACCTGGACTAGCGGGAGCTACGAGCAGTACTTC
>TRBJ2-6|TRBV28|-|TRBD1
CASSLGTGAGANVLTF
TGTGCCAGCAGTTTAGGGACAGGGGCTGGGGCCAACGTCCTGACTTTC
>TRBJ1-2|TRBV18|-|TRBD1
CASSRTTGGADYGYTF
TGTGCCAGCTCACGTACTACAGGGGGCGCCGACTATGGCTACACCTTC
>TRBJ2-5|TRBV5-5|-|TRBD2
CASSIGTSGQETQYF
TGTGCCAGCAGCATTGGGACTAGCGGACAAGAGACCCAGTACTTC
>TRBJ1-3|TRBV13|-|-
CASSFRQRREGNTIYF
TGTGCCAGCAGCTTTAGGCAACGCAGGGAAGGAAACACCATATATTTT
>TRBJ2-5|TRBV5-1|-|TRBD2
CASRLAGGIQETQYF
TGCGCCAGCCGACTAGCGGGAGGTATCCAAGAGACCCAGTACTTC
>TRBJ2-7|TRBV29-1|-|TRBD2
CSVSSGRAYEQYF
TGCAGCGTTTCAAGCGGGAGGGCCTACGAGCAGTACTTC
>TRBJ1-2|TRBV10-3|-|TRBD1
CAILTGGDGYTF
TGTGCCATCCTTACAGGGGGCGACGGCTACACCTTC
>TRBJ2-1|TRBV18|-|-
CASSPPHRGVEQFF
TGTGCCAGCTCACCACCGCATAGAGGAGTTGAGCAGTTCTTC
>TRBJ1-4|TRBV5-6|-|-
CASSLYVRGASNEKLFF
TGTGCCAGCAGCTTGTACGTGCGGGGGGCATCGAATGAAAAACTGTTTTTT
>TRBJ2-7|TRBV10-2|-|TRBD2
CASSESLREGLYEQYF
TGCGCCAGCAGCGAGTCGCTCCGGGAGGGCCTCTACGAGCAGTACTTC
>TRBJ2-1|TRBV6-5|-|-
CASSYSGGSGGEQFF
TGTGCCAGCAGTTATAGTGGGGGCAGTGGGGGTGAGCAGTTCTTC
>TRBJ1-1|TRBV10-3|-|-
CAISPGDQPEAFF
TGTGCCATCAGTCCAGGGGACCAGCCTGAAGCTTTCTTT
>TRBJ2-7|TRBV10-1|-|-
CASGGVYNEQYF
TGCGCCAGTGGAGGGGTTTACAACGAGCAGTACTTC
>TRBJ2-1|TRBV5-6|-|-
CASSLYRVINEQFF
TGTGCCAGCAGCCTTTACAGGGTAATCAATGAGCAGTTCTTC
>TRBJ2-1|TRBV5-1|-|TRBD1
CASSPLHTGENEQFF
TGCGCCAGCAGCCCACTTCATACAGGGGAAAATGAGCAGTTCTTC
>TRBJ1-5|TRBV28|-|-
CASSLRQLPNQPQHF
TGTGCCAGCAGTTTACGTCAACTTCCTAATCAGCCCCAGCATTTT
>TRBJ2-5|TRBV5-8|-|-
CASSLRGAETQYF
TGTGCCAGCAGCTTACGGGGGGCAGAGACCCAGTACTTC
>TRBJ1-2|TRBV10-3|-|TRBD1
CAISEIGTGDGYTF
TGTGCCATCAGTGAGATCGGGACAGGGGATGGCTACACCTTC
>TRBJ2-3|TRBV18|-|TRBD1
CASSLGQGGTDTQYF
TGTGCCAGCTCACTAGGACAGGGGGGCACAGATACGCAGTATTTT
>TRBJ2-2|TRBV7-6|-|TRBD1
CASTLGRTGYTGELFF
TGTGCCAGCACCCTGGGTAGGACAGGCTACACCGGGGAGCTGTTTTTT
>TRBJ1-1|TRBV10-1|-|TRBD1
CASTNGQGVEAFF
TGCGCCAGCACCAACGGACAGGGGGTTGAAGCTTTCTTT
>TRBJ2-7|TRBV6-5|-|TRBD1
CASSYSNGQGIYEQYF
TGTGCCAGCAGTTACTCGAACGGACAGGGAATCTACGAGCAGTACTTC
>TRBJ2-7|TRBV5-6|-|-
CASSLTDSYEQYF
TGTGCCAGCAGCTTGACCGACTCCTACGAGCAGTACTTC
>TRBJ1-1|TRBV28|-|-
CASSLAVRNTEAFF
TGTGCCAGCAGTTTAGCTGTGAGGAACACTGAAGCTTTCTTT
>TRBJ2-1|TRBV5-4|-|-
CASSDSGWNEQFF
TGTGCCAGCTCTGACAGCGGGTGGAATGAGCAGTTCTTC
>TRBJ2-2|TRBV4-1|-|TRBD2
CASSPRTTSGGGNTGELFF
TGCGCCAGCAGCCCAAGGACGACTAGCGGGGGTGGAAACACCGGGGAGCTGTTTTTT
>TRBJ2-7|TRBV19|-|TRBD1
CASSLTGGPYEQYF
TGTGCCAGTAGTCTAACAGGGGGCCCCTACGAGCAGTACTTC
>TRBJ2-5|TRBV7-9|once|TRBD2
CSSSLRTSGVQETQYF
TGTTCCAGCAGCCTCAGGACTAGCGGGGTACAAGAGACCCAGTACTTC
>TRBJ2-5|TRBV14|-|-
CASSPDRLEQYF
TGTGCCAGCAGCCCTGACAGGCTAGAGCAGTACTTC
>TRBJ2-5|TRBV6-1|-|-
CASSMEQGETQYF
TGTGCCAGCAGCATGGAACAGGGTGAGACCCAGTACTTC
>TRBJ2-7|TRBV4-1|-|-
CASSQEHPGLSYEQYF
TGCGCCAGCAGCCAAGAGCACCCGGGACTTTCCTACGAGCAGTACTTC